Sequencing of this T cell receptor beta chain was carried out in a study of T cell responses to AZD1222 COVID-19 vaccine. Study outcomes and limitations: The breadth and depth of Spike-specific TCRs increased once two AZD1222 doses had been given.

The CDR3 runs 15 residues. Trimming cost V 3 bases and J 7 bases; bases outside gene matches: 7. Germline lookup yields CDR1 SEHNR and CDR2 FQNEAQ (reference sequence). In regard to this clone: As yet, its antigen is unknown.

The method was immunoSEQ multiplex PCR; TCRdb's version includes in-frame clones alone and lacks a portion of them. The sample lists some 99,000 clones; about 88% were seen once. Specimen: peripheral blood, collected on day 0 of AZD1222 vaccination. The V and J genes are TRBV7-9 and TRBJ2-2, with 8 bases aligning to TRBD1. This clonotype was obtained from an adult in good health. The CDR3 DNA reads as TGTGCCAGCAGCTTGGGGCAGGGGGCCAACGGGGAGCTGTTTTTT. Translated: CASSLGQGANGELFF.